Shown below are 23 T cell receptor beta chains from a single sample sequenced in a study of tissue T cells after allogeneic stem cell transplantation (dated by TCRdb to the early 2020s). To prepare the library, the immunoSEQ multiplex PCR assay was applied. The clones in this table, taken by TCRdb from immuneACCESS, are in-frame only. Not every clone is retained; where verified, under half of the shortfall comes from an unresolved V gene, and the cause of the rest is unknown. The sample profile shows roughly 50,000 clones; around 72% of them were found once. About 0.55% of the sample comes from the top ten. Source material: sorted cells pooled from one or two spleens. Receptors were obtained from a pool of C57BL/6 mice in good health.

On this clone itself: Gene names refer to mouse genes. The CDR3 extends 1 residue past the end of the read, so its final part is completed from the germline J gene. The chain is built from TRBV5 and TRBJ2-5, with 8 nucleotides matching TRBD1. Looked up from germline, CDR1 is LGHNA and CDR2 is YNLKQL (reference sequence). The junction had 5 bases not matched to a gene; V was cut back by 4 bases and J by 5 bases. The CDR3 totals 14 residues. The CDR3 DNA, read in part, is TGTGCCAGCAGCCCCCAGGGGGCGAGAGACACCCAGTAC. Translated: CASSPQGARDTQY. The full CDR3 sequence reads CASSPQGARDTQYF.

In the case of this clone: Gene names and germline refer to mouse. The read comes to an end 1 residue before the CDR3 does, leaving the germline J gene to fill in the end. V is TRBV20 and J is TRBJ1-1, with TRBD1 as a possible D gene (5 bases). With 0 bases removed from V and 3 bases from J, the gap between germline ends came to 11 bases. Germline lookup yields CDR1 GFQATS and CDR2 STVNSAI. This CDR3 contains 14 residues. CDR3 bases read: TGTGGTGCTAGGGAAAGGGGAGGGGACACAGAAGTCTTC. Its translation is CGARERGGDTEVF. The whole CDR3 sequence reads CGARERGGDTEVFF.

Notes on this clone: Gene names follow the mouse nomenclature. The read comes to an end 1 residue before the CDR3 does, leaving the germline J gene to fill in the end. V and J are TRBV4 and TRBJ2-4; D unresolved. V shed 3 bases and J shed 6 bases, with 4 bases lying between them. The CDR3 totals 11 residues. Germline-derived CDR1 and CDR2 are LGHDT and YNNKQL (reference sequence). The CDR3 sequence is CASSYGNTLYF. CDR3 DNA, as far as it was read: TGTGCCAGCAGCTACGGGAACACCTTGTAC.

Regarding this clone: Gene names denote mouse genes. CDR3 DNA (partial): TGTGCCAGCAGCCAAGATACCGATTACCAGGCTCCGCTT. It yields the protein CASSQDTDYQAPL. The whole CDR3 reads CASSQDTDYQAPLF. This sequence joins TRBV5 and TRBJ1-5; D not resolved. The CDR3 extends 1 residue past the end of the read, so its final part is completed from the germline J gene. CDR3 length: 14 residues. The V gene's germline CDR1 is LGHNA and CDR2 YNLKQL (reference sequence). Trimming stripped 0 bases from V and 5 bases from J, with 8 bases between.

As regards this clone: Genes and germline are mouse. The read ends 1 residue shy of where the CDR3 ends; the end is completed using the germline J gene. The gene calls are TRBV3 and TRBJ2-3; 11 bases line up with TRBD2. J was trimmed by 3 bases and V by 5 bases; bases with no gene match: 1. Germline CDR1 reads SNHLY; CDR2 reads FYNGKV (reference sequence). The CDR3 is 14 amino acids. The CDR3 sequence is CASSTGGAAETLYF. The CDR3 DNA, read in part, is TGTGCCAGCAGCACTGGGGGGGCGGCAGAAACGCTGTAT.

Comments on this clone: The genes are named according to mouse. The CDR3 end lies 1 residue beyond the end of the read and is filled in from the germline J gene. This chain joins TRBV19 and TRBJ2-4, with D possibly called TRBD1 or TRBD2 (5 bases each). The germline V and J ends were trimmed by 4 bases and 3 bases, with 12 bases remaining between them. The CDR3 runs to 14 residues. Germline-derived CDR1 and CDR2 are FNHDT and SITEND (reference sequence). Partial CDR3 DNA: TGTGCCAGCAGTCCCAGGGTGGGGCAAAACACCTTGTAC. It encodes CASSPRVGQNTLY. In full, the CDR3 is CASSPRVGQNTLYF.

Comment on this clone: Gene names refer to mouse genes. With the read ending 1 residue before the CDR3 end, the germline J gene is used to fill in that end. This sequence joins TRBV31 and TRBJ2-4; 7 positions match TRBD1. The V gene end was trimmed by 1 base and the J gene end by 2 bases; junction bases not matched to a gene: 3. Germline assignment: CDR1 GKSSPN and CDR2 SITVG. The CDR3 loop spans 14 amino acids. The part of the CDR3 DNA that was read is TGTGCCTGGAGTCCAACAGGGGTTCAAAACACCTTGTAC. Protein product: CAWSPTGVQNTLY. The CDR3 in its entirety is CAWSPTGVQNTLYF.

In this sample, this clone turned up a few times. The gene symbols are mouse symbols. The CDR3 sequence is CASSQDKGVEQYF. The DNA read from the CDR3 is TGTGCCAGCAGCCAAGATAAAGGGGTTGAACAGTAC. V gene TRBV2 combines with J gene TRBJ2-7, with D possibly TRBD1 on 5 matching bases. The read stops 1 residue short of the end of the CDR3; the missing end is completed from the germline J gene. The CDR3 length is 13 residues. The V end was cut by 0 bases, the J end by 6 bases, with 9 bases between. Germline V gene data show CDR1 as LGHNA and CDR2 as YSYQKL.

As regards this clone: Here the gene names and germline are mouse. The CDR3 extends 1 residue past the end of the read, so its final part is completed from the germline J gene. Different DNA sequences within this sample yield the same CDR3. The chain links TRBV13-1 to TRBJ2-3; D remains ambiguous. The germline V gene has CDR1 NSHNY and CDR2 SYGAGN. The CDR3 consists of 12 residues. V was pared by 2 bases and J by 1 base, with 2 bases between. The CDR3 reads CASSEGAETLYF. The CDR3 DNA, read in part, is TGTGCCAGCAGTGAGGGTGCAGAAACGCTGTAT.

As for this clone: Genes and germline are mouse. With the read ending 1 residue before the CDR3 end, the germline J gene is used to fill in that end. Other nucleotide sequences from this sample produce the same CDR3. J is TRBJ2-5 and V is TRBV13-1; D possibly corresponds to TRBD1 (5 bases). Germline V gene lookup returns CDR1 NSHNY and CDR2 SYGAGN. The CDR3 has 12 residues. Between the trimmed V and J ends, which lost 1 base and 5 bases, there was a span of 5 bases. CDR3 sequence: CASSDQGDTQYF. The DNA read from the CDR3 is TGTGCCAGCAGTGATCAGGGAGACACCCAGTAC.

Concerning this clone: The genes and germline here are from mouse. The DNA ends 1 residue before the CDR3 does, and the rest of the CDR3 is filled in from the germline J gene. The V gene is TRBV2, the J gene TRBJ1-2, with D tentatively TRBD1 (5 bases). CDR1 LGHNA and CDR2 YSYQKL come from the germline V gene. The CDR3 totals 14 residues. V was shortened by 1 base and J by 3 bases, with 9 bases between the two germline ends. This chain's CDR3 is CASSQADIYSDYTF. Partial CDR3 DNA: TGTGCCAGCAGCCAAGCGGACATCTACTCCGACTACACC.

About this clone: The listed genes are named as in mouse. The read finishes 1 residue shy of the CDR3 end, and the germline J gene is used to complete it. V gene TRBV13-2 combines with J gene TRBJ1-3, with 8 positions matching TRBD1. Per the germline V gene, CDR1 is NNHNN and CDR2 is SYGAGS (reference sequence). The V gene end was trimmed by 0 bases and the J gene end by 3 bases; junction bases not matched to a gene: 2. This CDR3 comprises 15 residues. The CDR3 loop is CASGDDRGFGNTLYF. CDR3 DNA (partial): TGTGCCAGCGGTGATGACAGGGGGTTTGGAAATACGCTCTAT.

As to this clone: The germline and genes are mouse ones. The sequenced fragment ends 1 residue before the CDR3 boundary, so the rest is inferred from the germline J gene. V is TRBV17 and J is TRBJ2-5; 7 positions match TRBD2. CDR3 size: 13 residues. The V segment lost 4 bases and the J segment 4 bases; nucleotides outside the gene matches: 2. CDR1 is MNHDT, CDR2 YYDKIL, per germline. The CDR3 loop is CASSIWGEDTQYF. CDR3 DNA (partial): TGTGCTAGCAGTATTTGGGGGGAAGACACCCAGTAC.

This clone was counted a single time. Here the gene names and germline are mouse. The read halts 1 residue ahead of the CDR3 end, with the missing end drawn from the germline J gene. The genes are TRBV5 and TRBJ2-5, with 9 bases lining up with TRBD2. CDR1 is LGHNA, CDR2 YNLKQL, per germline (reference sequence). The trim removed 2 bases at V and 3 bases at J, leaving 3 bases unmatched. The length of the CDR3 is 15 residues. CDR3 sequence reads: CASSQSDWGQDTQYF. The sequenced CDR3 bases are TGTGCCAGCAGCCAATCAGACTGGGGGCAAGACACCCAGTAC.

About this clone: Genes and germline are mouse. With the read ending 1 residue before the CDR3 end, the germline J gene is used to fill in that end. Additional DNA sequences in this sample encode the identical CDR3. The rearrangement uses TRBV1 and TRBJ2-3; TRBD1 matches at 7 bases. CDR3 size: 16 residues. Germline CDR1 and CDR2: NSQYPW and LRSPGD (reference sequence). Germline trimming cut 1 base from V and 0 bases from J; bases unmatched to any gene: 4. CDR3 DNA, as far as it was read: TGCACCTGCAGTGCAGGACAGGGAGGAAGTGCAGAAACGCTGTAT. Translating gives CTCSAGQGGSAETLY. The CDR3 in full is CTCSAGQGGSAETLYF.

Of note for this clone: Mouse gene names and germline throughout. Coverage ceases 1 residue before the CDR3 finishes, and the germline J gene fills in the end. The chain employs TRBV13-2 and TRBJ2-5, with 10 bases fitting TRBD1. Germline V gives CDR1 NNHNN, CDR2 SYGAGS (reference sequence). Unmatched junction bases numbered 8, after V lost 2 bases and J lost 5 bases. The CDR3 is 16 amino acids. CDR3 residues: CASGDPPGQGLDTQYF. The part of the CDR3 DNA that was read is TGTGCCAGCGGTGACCCCCCGGGACAGGGGTTAGACACCCAGTAC.

This clone was observed a few times. Genes and germline are mouse. The CDR3 end falls 1 residue outside the read, so it is completed with the germline J gene. The chain recombines TRBV4 with TRBJ2-7; a weak D match, TRBD2 (6 bases). This CDR3 contains 12 residues. CDR1 and CDR2 (germline): LGHDT, YNNKQL (reference sequence). With 4 bases removed from V and 4 bases from J, the gap between germline ends came to 8 bases. CDR3 sequence reads: CASSSLGYEQYF. The covered CDR3 bases are TGTGCCAGCAGCTCTCTGGGGTATGAACAGTAC.

This clone was found a few times. Genes here carry mouse names. The read halts 1 residue ahead of the CDR3 end, with the missing end drawn from the germline J gene. This rearrangement joins TRBV1 to TRBJ2-7, with 7 bases identical to TRBD1. This CDR3 spans 11 amino acids. Germline V lookup: CDR1 NSQYPW, CDR2 LRSPGD (reference sequence). Trimming removed 6 bases from V and 7 bases from J; junction bases left unmatched: 3. The CDR3 here is CTCRTGNEQYF. Partial CDR3 DNA: TGCACCTGCAGGACAGGGAACGAACAGTAC.

As for this clone: Gene names denote mouse genes. With the read ending 1 residue before the CDR3 end, the germline J gene is used to fill in that end. This chain connects TRBV31 to TRBJ1-4; D gene ambiguous. The CDR3 is 14 residues long. Trimming stripped 0 bases from V and 3 bases from J, with 8 bases between. Germline V lookup: CDR1 GKSSPN, CDR2 SITVG. The CDR3 bases that were read are TGTGCCTGGAGTCTAACGGCAACCAACGAAAGATTATTT. This sequence encodes CAWSLTATNERLF. The CDR3 in its entirety is CAWSLTATNERLFF.

A note on this clone: The listed genes are named as in mouse. The DNA ends 1 residue before the CDR3 does, and the rest of the CDR3 is filled in from the germline J gene. The chain uses TRBV4 and TRBJ1-3; D is possibly TRBD1 (6 bases). The CDR3 length is 16 residues. Germline assignment: CDR1 LGHDT and CDR2 YNNKQL (reference sequence). Trimming shortened V by 5 bases and J by 0 bases, and 14 bases separated the two germline ends. CDR3 in amino acids: CASSPGQLNSGNTLYF. CDR3 DNA (partial): TGTGCCAGCAGCCCGGGACAACTTAATTCTGGAAATACGCTCTAT.

A word on this clone: Each gene name is a mouse one. The sequenced fragment ends 1 residue before the CDR3 boundary, so the rest is inferred from the germline J gene. J is TRBJ2-1 and V is TRBV3; TRBD2 matches 10 bases. J lost 7 bases, V lost 5 bases, and 8 bases had no gene match. Germline values: CDR1 SNHLY, CDR2 FYNGKV (reference sequence). This CDR3 is 15 amino acids long. The CDR3 reads CASSLWGGAGAEQFF. CDR3 DNA (partial): TGTGCCAGCAGCCTCTGGGGGGGCGCGGGAGCTGAGCAGTTC.

On this clone itself: The gene names here belong to mouse. CDR3: CASGHRNNNQAPLF. The CDR3 bases that were read are TGTGCCAGCGGTCACAGGAATAACAACCAGGCTCCGCTT. The V gene is TRBV13-2, the J gene TRBJ1-5, with D possibly being TRBD1 (5 bases). The read falls 1 residue short of the CDR3 end, and the missing part is taken from the germline J gene. The CDR3 totals 14 residues. Germline V gene sequence: CDR1 NNHNN, CDR2 SYGAGS (reference sequence). The V end was cut by 4 bases, the J end by 0 bases, with 8 bases between.

Of note for this clone: Gene names follow the mouse nomenclature. The chain's CDR3 is CTCSGGQNTEVFF. The DNA read from the CDR3 is TGCACCTGCAGTGGGGGACAGAACACAGAAGTCTTC. The J gene is TRBJ1-1, the V gene TRBV1; D might be TRBD1 (5 bases). The CDR3 end falls 1 residue outside the read, so it is completed with the germline J gene. Germline V CDR1 and CDR2: NSQYPW, LRSPGD (reference sequence). The CDR3 is made up of 13 amino acids. Trimming cost V 4 bases and J 0 bases, with 6 bases left between them.